Following are 22 T cell receptor beta chains from one sample sequenced in a study of blood T cell repertoires in COVID-19. Sequenced by immunoSEQ multiplex PCR; TCRdb stores in-frame clones only, minus some. Among roughly 76,000 clones, roughly 84% were seen once, and the ten largest hold approximately 11%. The sequenced sample was peripheral blood. These receptors were taken from a woman aged 18-30 years with acute or convalescent COVID-19.

This clone has only a few counts. The chain has TRBV12-3 or TRBV12-4 and TRBJ1-1; D remains unclear. The CDR3 totals 13 residues. Between the trimmed V and J ends, which lost 6 bases and 1 base, there was a span of 9 bases. The CDR3 DNA reads as TGTGCCAGCAGCAAAACAGCGAACACTGAAGCTTTCTTT. Encoded protein: CASSKTANTEAFF.

This chain uses TRBV10-2 with TRBJ1-4, with D possibly being TRBD1 (5 bases). The CDR3 extends over 13 amino acids. Trimming removed 4 bases from V and 8 bases from J, with 11 bases in between. Germline V gives CDR1 WSHSY, CDR2 SAAADI. The CDR3 nucleotides read TGCGCCAGCAGTGGGGGGGGGTACGAAAAACTGTTTTTT. Its protein is CASSGGGYEKLFF.

This clone has just one count. This chain joins TRBV9 and TRBJ2-7; tentative D call: TRBD1 (6 bases). Per the germline V gene, CDR1 is SGDLS and CDR2 is YYNGEE. This CDR3 has 14 amino acids. The V end lost 0 bases, the J end lost 3 bases, and 10 bases lay between the germline ends. The CDR3 DNA sequence: TGTGCCAGCAGCGTAGGGCAGGGGTACTACGAGCAGTACTTC. Amino acid sequence: CASSVGQGYYEQYF.

This rearrangement joins TRBV20-1 to TRBJ2-5; 8 bases are a match to TRBD2. Trimming removed 3 bases from V and 9 bases from J; junction bases left unmatched: 6. CDR3 length equals 12 residues. Germline V CDR1 and CDR2: DFQATT, SNEGSKA (reference sequence). This CDR3 reads CSASEREFPQYF. In nucleotides, the CDR3 is TGCAGTGCTAGTGAGCGGGAGTTCCCCCAGTACTTC.

The V and J genes are TRBV7-6 and TRBJ1-6, with TRBD1 identical over 11 bases. Per the germline V gene, CDR1 is SGHVS and CDR2 is FNYEAQ. This CDR3 has 17 residues. V lost 1 base to trimming and J lost 4 bases; unmatched junction nucleotides: 3. CDR3 loop: CASSLGGTGGYNSPLHF. The CDR3 DNA follows: TGTGCCAGCAGCTTAGGCGGGACAGGGGGGTATAATTCACCCCTCCACTTT.

This chain joins TRBV7-9 and TRBJ1-4; D may be TRBD1 (5 bases). V lost 5 bases, J lost 6 bases, and 16 bases lay in between. The CDR3 length is 15 residues. Germline CDR1 and CDR2: SEHNR and FQNEAQ (reference sequence). The chain's CDR3 is CASSPRWGGDEKLFF. CDR3 DNA sequence: TGTGCCAGCAGCCCCCGTTGGGGGGGAGATGAAAAACTGTTTTTT. Full variable domain (missing parts from reference TRBV7-9 and TRBJ1-4): DTGVSQNPRHKITKRGQNVTFRCDPISEHNRLYWYRQTLGQGPEFLTYFQNEAQLEKSRLLSDRFSAERPKGSFSTLEIQRTEQGDSAMYLCASSPRWGGDEKLFFGSGTQLSVL.

V usage is TRBV6-5 and J usage is TRBJ1-5; 9 bases line up with TRBD1. The germline CDR1 and CDR2 sequences are MNHEY and SVGAGI. V trimming: 7 bases; J trimming: 2 bases; junction bases outside the gene matches: 6. The CDR3 spans 15 residues. The DNA of the CDR3 is TGTGCCAGCACCAGGACAGGGGATGGCAATCAGCCCCAGCATTTT. Encoded protein: CASTRTGDGNQPQHF.

The J gene is TRBJ1-4, the V gene TRBV4-2; D not resolved. Germline assignment: CDR1 LGHNA and CDR2 YNFKEQ. The CDR3 has 15 residues. V was trimmed by 0 bases and J by 8 bases, leaving 13 bases between them. The CDR3 DNA reads TGTGCCAGCAGCCAAGAGGCGGGCTCAGGAGAAAAACTGTTTTTT. This codes for CASSQEAGSGEKLFF.

The rearrangement links TRBV28 to TRBJ2-1, with 10 bases identical to TRBD2. The junction had 1 base not matched to a gene; V was cut back by 1 base and J by 4 bases. The length of the CDR3 is 15 residues. CDR1 MDHEN and CDR2 SYDVKM come from the germline V gene. CDR3 protein: CASSLFSGRYNEQFF. CDR3 in DNA: TGTGCCAGCAGTTTATTTAGCGGGAGGTACAATGAGCAGTTCTTC.

The chain carries TRBV2 and TRBJ2-1; TRBD2 agrees at 8 bases. In germline, CDR1 is SNHLY, CDR2 FYNNEI. V lost 2 bases and J lost 5; bases outside the gene matches: 8. The CDR3 runs to 16 residues. CDR3 coding DNA: TGTGCCAGCAGTGAATATACGGGGGGGGTAGACAATGAGCAGTTCTTC. This sequence encodes CASSEYTGGVDNEQFF.

The V gene is TRBV13, the J gene TRBJ1-1, with TRBD1 matching over 9 bases. The junction had 2 bases not matched to a gene; V was cut back by 3 bases and J by 0 bases. CDR3 length: 15 residues. Per germline, CDR1 PRHDT and CDR2 FYEKMQ (reference sequence). CDR3 amino acids: CASSFGQGMNTEAFF. The CDR3 coding sequence is TGTGCCAGCAGCTTTGGACAGGGGATGAACACTGAAGCTTTCTTT.

This chain links TRBV5-1 with TRBJ2-2; TRBD1 matches 8 bases. Germline V gene lookup returns CDR1 SGHRS and CDR2 YFSETQ. The CDR3 spans 18 residues. With 4 bases clipped from V and 0 bases from J, the junction kept 11 bases outside the gene matches. CDR3 residues: CASSARQGLLANTGELFF. The CDR3, as DNA: TGCGCCAGCAGCGCCAGACAGGGGCTCTTGGCGAACACCGGGGAGCTGTTTTTT.

CDR3 DNA: TGTGCCAGCAGCTTGCTTCCTAGCGGATCCTACGAGCAGTACTTC. Residues: CASSLLPSGSYEQYF. This chain connects TRBV5-5 to TRBJ2-7; 7 bases agree with TRBD2. The CDR3 loop spans 15 amino acids. J gave up 1 base and V 1 base, and 5 bases lay outside the gene matches. Germline V lookup: CDR1 SGHKS, CDR2 YYEKEE (reference sequence).

The gene calls are TRBV7-7 and TRBJ2-5; the match to TRBD2 covers 16 bases. The CDR3 length is 16 residues. V lost 5 bases and J lost 4; bases outside the gene matches: 4. CDR1 SSHAT and CDR2 FNYEAQ come from the germline V gene (reference sequence). The CDR3 DNA sequence: TGTGCCAGCAGCCAGGGACTAGCGGGAGGGGGAGAGACCCAGTACTTC. It specifies CASSQGLAGGGETQYF.

The J gene is TRBJ2-7, the V gene TRBV4-3; 8 nucleotides line up with TRBD2. V shed 2 bases and J 3 bases; nucleotides not matched to a gene: 6. The CDR3 consists of 15 residues. Germline lookup yields CDR1 LGHNA and CDR2 YSLEER. CDR3 nucleotide sequence: TGCGCCAGCAGCCAACAAGCGGGAGCGGGCTACGAGCAGTACTTC. It encodes CASSQQAGAGYEQYF.

The V gene is TRBV23-1, the J gene TRBJ2-1; 13 positions match TRBD2. TRBV23-1 is reported as an ORF; its role is uncertain. V shed 4 bases and J 0 bases; nucleotides not matched to a gene: 6. The CDR3 has 18 residues. The DNA of the CDR3 is TGCGCCAGCAGTCTGGGACTAGCGGGATTCCGCTCCTACAATGAGCAGTTCTTC. Residues: CASSLGLAGFRSYNEQFF.

The chain combines TRBV7-6 with TRBJ2-1; D might be TRBD1 (7 bases). The CDR3 runs 15 residues. V was cut by 5 bases and J by 0 bases, with 11 bases left in between. Germline V gene data show CDR1 as SGHVS and CDR2 as FNYEAQ. The CDR3 nucleotides read TGTGCCAGCAGCCTTCAGGGGGGCTCCTACAATGAGCAGTTCTTC. This translates into CASSLQGGSYNEQFF.

The rearrangement joins TRBV6-1 to TRBJ2-2; 7 bases are a match to TRBD1. J gave up 6 bases and V 3 bases, and 7 bases lay outside the gene matches. The CDR3 has 15 amino acids. The germline V gene encodes CDR1 MNHNS and CDR2 SASEGT. The CDR3 DNA reads TGTGCCAGCAGTGAGTACAGGGGTCTCGCCGGGGAGCTGTTTTTT. Translated, it gives CASSEYRGLAGELFF.

The CDR3 sequence: CASSFLATQKNNEQFF. The CDR3, as DNA: TGCGCCAGCAGCTTCCTAGCGACGCAAAAGAACAATGAGCAGTTCTTC. The chain combines TRBV5-1 with TRBJ2-1; D possibly corresponds to TRBD2 (6 bases). This CDR3 is built from 16 residues. The germline V gene has CDR1 SGHRS and CDR2 YFSETQ. Trimming cost V 2 bases and J 5 bases, with 17 bases left between them.

V and J are TRBV19 and TRBJ1-4; 7 nucleotides match TRBD1. After removal of 5 bases from V and 2 bases from J, the junction contained 8 bases not matched to a gene. Germline V gene sequence: CDR1 LNHDA, CDR2 SQIVND (reference sequence). The CDR3 is 16 amino acids. CDR3 residues: CASSVTGVRTNEKLFF. The CDR3 bases are TGTGCCAGTAGTGTAACAGGGGTTCGGACTAATGAAAAACTGTTTTTT. The full variable domain, in which reference TRBV19 and TRBJ1-4 provide the parts outside the CDR3, is DGGITQSPKYLFRKEGQNVTLSCEQNLNHDAMYWYRQDPGQGLRLIYYSQIVNDFQKGDIAEGYSVSREKKESFPLTVTSAQKNPTAFYLCASSVTGVRTNEKLFFGSGTQLSVL.

The genes are TRBV4-2 and TRBJ2-7, with 8 nucleotides matching TRBD1. Trimming cost V 4 bases and J 6 bases; bases outside gene matches: 11. Germline V gene data show CDR1 as LGHNA and CDR2 as YNFKEQ. This CDR3 spans 15 amino acids. The CDR3 reads CASSLTYSDRGEQYF. In nucleotides, the CDR3 is TGTGCCAGCAGCCTGACATATAGTGACAGGGGCGAGCAGTACTTC.

CDR3 amino acids: CASSQEGTTNNEQFF. CDR3 coding DNA: TGTGCCAGCAGCCAAGAAGGGACTACTAACAATGAGCAGTTCTTC. This chain links TRBV3-1 (or the pseudogene TRBV3-2) with TRBJ2-1; 7 bases map to TRBD2. CDR1 and CDR2 (germline): LGHDT, YNNKEL (reference sequence). Germline trimming cut 0 bases from V and 5 bases from J; bases unmatched to any gene: 4. This CDR3 has 15 residues.